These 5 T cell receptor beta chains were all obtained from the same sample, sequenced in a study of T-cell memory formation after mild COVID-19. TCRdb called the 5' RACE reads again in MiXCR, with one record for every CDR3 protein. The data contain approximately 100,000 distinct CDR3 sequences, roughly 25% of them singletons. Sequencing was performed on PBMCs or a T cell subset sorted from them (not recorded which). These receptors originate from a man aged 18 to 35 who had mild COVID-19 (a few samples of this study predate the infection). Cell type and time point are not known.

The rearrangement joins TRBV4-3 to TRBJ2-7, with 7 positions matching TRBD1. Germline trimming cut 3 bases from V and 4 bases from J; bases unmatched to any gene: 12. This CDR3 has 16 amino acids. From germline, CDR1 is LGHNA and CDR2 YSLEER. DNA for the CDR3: TGCGCCAGCAGCCAGGACCCGACAGGGTCTGCATACGAGCAGTACTTC. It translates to CASSQDPTGSAYEQYF.

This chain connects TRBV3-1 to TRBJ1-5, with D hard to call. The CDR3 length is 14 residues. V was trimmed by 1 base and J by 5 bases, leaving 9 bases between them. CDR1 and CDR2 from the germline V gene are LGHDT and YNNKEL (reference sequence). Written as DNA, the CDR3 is TGTGCCAGCAGCCAAGTGTCCGGGGATCAGCCCCAGCATTTT. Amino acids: CASSQVSGDQPQHF.

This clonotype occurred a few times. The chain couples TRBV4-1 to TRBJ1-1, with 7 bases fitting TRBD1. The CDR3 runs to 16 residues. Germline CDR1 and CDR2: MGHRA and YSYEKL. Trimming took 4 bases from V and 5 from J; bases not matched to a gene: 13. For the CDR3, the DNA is TGCGCCAGCAGCCGAACCCCGCAGGGGGTCGGGACTGAAGCTTTCTTT. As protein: CASSRTPQGVGTEAFF.

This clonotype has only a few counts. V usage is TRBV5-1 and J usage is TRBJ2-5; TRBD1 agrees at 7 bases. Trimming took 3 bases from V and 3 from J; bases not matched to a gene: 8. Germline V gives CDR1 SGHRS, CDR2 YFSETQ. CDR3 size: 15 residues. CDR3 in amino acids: CASSYTAGTEETQYF. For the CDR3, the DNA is TGCGCCAGCAGCTACACCGCCGGGACAGAAGAGACCCAGTACTTC.

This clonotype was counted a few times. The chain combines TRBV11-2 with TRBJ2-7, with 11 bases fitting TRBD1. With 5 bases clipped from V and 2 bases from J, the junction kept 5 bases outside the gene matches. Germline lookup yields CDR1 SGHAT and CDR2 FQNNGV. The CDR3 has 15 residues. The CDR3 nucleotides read TGTGCCAGCAGCGACGGGACAGGGGGAACCTACGAGCAGTACTTC. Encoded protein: CASSDGTGGTYEQYF.